This T cell receptor beta chain comes out of a study of T cell changes during pregnancy in multiple sclerosis. Clones were sequenced by immunoSEQ multiplex PCR, and TCRdb holds only the in-frame ones, with some missing. The table records tens of thousands of clones, roughly 92% of them present only once. CDR3 size: 15 residues. Unmatched junction bases numbered 9, after V lost 4 bases and J lost 3 bases. Germline CDR1 MNHNY, CDR2 SVGAGI (reference sequence). This sequence originates from a female donor with multiple sclerosis, enrolled in a pregnancy study. The chain recombines TRBV6-6 with TRBJ2-7, with 7 positions matching TRBD1. Sequences were derived from peripheral blood, sampled in the second trimester of pregnancy. CDR3 amino acids: CASSLAGTALYEQYF. The CDR3 DNA reads as TGTGCCAGCAGTTTGGCCGGGACAGCCCTCTACGAGCAGTACTTC.